Shown below are 28 T cell receptor beta chains from a single sample sequenced in a study of CD8+CD57+ T cells in acquired aplastic anemia. Individuals selected for sequencing had exhibited CD8+CD57+ cell expansion on flow cytometry. Using genomic DNA as the template, TCR beta VDJ and CDR3 profiling was carried out. Via MiXCR, TCRdb re-called the reads, giving one row per CDR3 protein. The table records 150,000 to 180,000 distinct CDR3 sequences, around half of them present only once. The sample taken for sequencing was sorted CD4+, CD8+, or CD8+CD57+ T cells (not recorded which) from PBMCs. Receptor source: a human donor with aplastic anemia.

This clonotype has ten or more counts. This chain uses TRBV2 with TRBJ2-7; TRBD2 agrees at 7 bases. With V trimmed by 6 bases and J by 6 bases, 5 bases remained unmatched. From germline, CDR1 is SNHLY and CDR2 FYNNEI. This CDR3 has 12 amino acids. The CDR3 bases are TGTGCCAGCAGGATAGCGGGTTCCGAGCAGTACTTC. Encoded protein: CASRIAGSEQYF.

The gene calls are TRBV20-1 and TRBJ2-5; 13 nucleotides align to TRBD2. J was trimmed by 9 bases and V by 6 bases; bases with no gene match: 10. Germline loops: CDR1 DFQATT, CDR2 SNEGSKA (reference sequence). The CDR3 is 14 residues long. The CDR3 is CSARTSGGAGAQYF. The CDR3 coding sequence is TGCAGTGCAAGGACTAGCGGGGGCGCGGGGGCCCAGTACTTC.

Only a few counts were recorded for this clonotype. The chain couples TRBV19 to TRBJ2-2, with D perhaps assigned TRBD1 or TRBD2 (5 bases each). Trimming removed 3 bases from V and 3 bases from J, with 8 bases in between. From germline, CDR1 is LNHDA and CDR2 SQIVND (reference sequence). The CDR3 covers 14 residues. The CDR3 region is CASSMRGDTGELFF. CDR3 nucleotides: TGTGCCAGTAGTATGAGAGGGGACACCGGGGAGCTGTTTTTT.

There are many counts of this clonotype. In nucleotides, the CDR3 is TGTGCCAGCAGCCAAGGTATCCTAGCGGACCCTACGCAGTATTTT. It encodes CASSQGILADPTQYF. This chain uses TRBV4-2 with TRBJ2-3; 7 bases line up with TRBD2. V shed 1 base and J 8 bases; nucleotides not matched to a gene: 9. This CDR3 comprises 15 residues. In germline, CDR1 is LGHNA, CDR2 YNFKEQ.

This chain uses TRBV5-4 with TRBJ1-4; no reliable D call. Deletions cut 0 bases from V and 3 bases from J, with 6 bases between. The germline gives CDR1 SGHNT, CDR2 YYREEE (reference sequence). CDR3 size: 14 residues. CDR3 DNA: TGTGCCAGCAGCTTGGGCTTCGCTAATGAAAAACTGTTTTTT. Translating gives CASSLGFANEKLFF.

This clonotype was counted many times. The V call is TRBV7-9, the J call TRBJ1-2; D gene ambiguous. In germline, CDR1 is SEHNR, CDR2 FQNEAQ (reference sequence). The V gene lost 2 bases and the J gene lost 3 bases, with 10 bases spanning the gap. The CDR3 runs 14 residues. CDR3 bases: TGTGCCAGCAGCTTAATGACCTCTTACTATGGCTACACCTTC. Amino acids: CASSLMTSYYGYTF.

This chain connects TRBV9 to TRBJ2-3, with D unresolved. The CDR3 has 12 amino acids. Germline CDR1 SGDLS, CDR2 YYNGEE. The germline V and J ends were trimmed by 1 base and 6 bases, with 6 bases remaining between them. CDR3 nucleotide sequence: TGTGCCAGCAGCGTACAACATGATACGCAGTATTTT. Translating it yields CASSVQHDTQYF. The entire variable domain, with the rest obtained from reference TRBV9 and TRBJ2-3, is as follows: DSGVTQTPKHLITATGQRVTLRCSPRSGDLSVYWYQQSLDQGLQFLIQYYNGEERAKGNILERFSAQQFPDLHSELNLSSLELGDSALYFCASSVQHDTQYFGPGTRLTVL.

The J gene is TRBJ2-4, the V gene TRBV5-6; 8 positions agree with TRBD2. Germline V gives CDR1 SGHDT, CDR2 YYEEEE. CDR3 length equals 16 residues. Germline trimming cut 3 bases from V and 4 bases from J; bases unmatched to any gene: 9. The DNA for the CDR3 is TGTGCCAGCAGCTATGGATCGCGGGGGGAAAAAAACATTCAGTACTTC. Translation: CASSYGSRGEKNIQYF.

This clonotype was observed many times. The junction does not match germline at one end; this may be a read error. V and J are TRBV19 and TRBJ1-5; D is uncertain. Germline values: CDR1 LNHDA, CDR2 SQIVND (reference sequence). The CDR3 totals 14 residues. The CDR3 DNA reads TGTGCCAGCCACAGTTTTAATAGCAATCAGTCCCAGCATTTT. This translates into CASHSFNSNQSQHF. Looking up the rest from reference TRBV19 and TRBJ1-5 gives the full variable domain: DGGITQSPKYLFRKEGQNVTLSCEQNLNHDAMYWYRQDPGQGLRLIYYSQIVNDFQKGDIAEGYSVSREKKESFPLTVTSAQKNPTAFYLCASHSFNSNQSQHFGDGTRLSIL.

The rearrangement links TRBV10-3 to TRBJ2-3; the match to TRBD2 covers 8 bases. Germline V gene lookup returns CDR1 ENHRY and CDR2 SYGVKD. With V trimmed by 3 bases and J by 0 bases, 11 bases remained unmatched. This CDR3 has 18 residues. CDR3 sequence reads: CAISDPHTSGYSTDTQYF. In DNA form, the CDR3 reads TGTGCCATCAGTGATCCACATACTAGCGGATATAGCACAGATACGCAGTATTTT.

This clonotype was counted ten times or more. J is TRBJ2-1 and V is TRBV10-1, with D possibly matching TRBD2 (6 bases). Germline V gene sequence: CDR1 WNHNN, CDR2 SYGVQD (reference sequence). The germline V and J ends were trimmed by 3 bases and 2 bases, with 11 bases remaining between them. This CDR3 contains 15 residues. In nucleotides, the CDR3 is TGCGCCAGCAGTGAAACGGGAGTTACCTACAATGAGCAGTTCTTC. Its protein product is CASSETGVTYNEQFF.

The V gene is TRBV7-9, the J gene TRBJ1-1; a possible D gene is TRBD1 (5 bases). Germline V gene lookup returns CDR1 SEHNR and CDR2 FQNEAQ (reference sequence). Deletions cut 6 bases from V and 0 bases from J, with 11 bases between. CDR3 length: 14 residues. DNA of the CDR3: TGTGCCAGCAGGGTGGGGGGATTGAACACTGAAGCTTTCTTT. It yields the protein CASRVGGLNTEAFF.

The chain couples TRBV11-1 to TRBJ1-2, with D hard to call. Trimming pared 2 bases from V and 2 bases from J, leaving 6 bases between. Germline loops: CDR1 SGHAT, CDR2 FQDESV (reference sequence). The CDR3 is made up of 13 amino acids. CDR3 amino acids: CASSLSRNYGYTF. The CDR3 region has the DNA TGTGCCAGCAGCTTATCTAGGAACTATGGCTACACCTTC.

The V and J genes are TRBV19 and TRBJ2-4, with D perhaps TRBD1 (5 bases). The CDR3 totals 13 residues. CDR1 and CDR2 (germline): LNHDA, SQIVND (reference sequence). The V end lost 5 bases, the J end lost 9 bases, and 14 bases lay between the germline ends. CDR3 in DNA: TGTGCCAGTAGTCCCCAGGGTATCGGCATTCAGTACTTC. It codes for CASSPQGIGIQYF.

In the case of this clonotype: This could be a read error, since a much larger clone is one nucleotide away. This chain uses TRBV4-1 with TRBJ2-7, with D tentatively TRBD2 (5 bases). Germline CDR1 is MGHRA and CDR2 is YSYEKL. This CDR3 is built from 18 residues. The CDR3 region is CASLSPPAATGIVYGQYF. DNA of the CDR3: TGCGCCAGCCTCTCACCCCCCGCGGCTACGGGAATTGTTTACGGGCAGTACTTC.

This sequence joins TRBV10-3 and TRBJ1-5; possibly TRBD1 for D (5 bases). V was trimmed by 4 bases and J by 7 bases, leaving 14 bases between them. Per the germline V gene, CDR1 is ENHRY and CDR2 is SYGVKD. The CDR3 is 14 amino acids. CDR3 DNA: TGTGCCATCAGTGTCCTGGGGACGGAACAGCCCCAGCATTTT. Protein sequence: CAISVLGTEQPQHF.

The chain combines TRBV2 with TRBJ1-2, with 7 bases matching TRBD1. The CDR3 consists of 14 residues. Germline CDR1 is SNHLY and CDR2 is FYNNEI. V shed 3 bases and J 5 bases; nucleotides not matched to a gene: 6. The DNA for the CDR3 is TGTGCCAGCAGTGACCATAACAGGGGATATGGCTACACCTTC. As protein: CASSDHNRGYGYTF.

A few counts support this clonotype. The V and J genes are TRBV20-1 and TRBJ1-2; no firm D call. The length of the CDR3 is 12 residues. Germline lookup yields CDR1 DFQATT and CDR2 SNEGSKA (reference sequence). The V and J ends lost 5 bases and 4 bases respectively, with 11 bases between them. The CDR3 sequence is CSALDLLYGYTF. CDR3 bases: TGCAGTGCTCTGGACCTCCTCTATGGCTACACCTTC.

The chain carries TRBV24-1 and TRBJ2-1, with D perhaps TRBD1 (6 bases). V lost 2 bases to trimming and J lost 10 bases, with 8 bases between them. Germline V gives CDR1 KGHDR, CDR2 SFDVKD. The CDR3 runs to 12 residues. The DNA for the CDR3 is TGTGCCACCAGTGATTCGGACAGAGAGCAGTTCTTC. It is translated as CATSDSDREQFF.

The table lists this clonotype with a count of one. This may stem from a read error, because a much larger clone lies one nucleotide away. It is likely a read error, because the conserved phenylalanine at the end of the CDR3 is missing. CDR3 coding DNA: TGCAGTGCTAGAGATATGGTTGGGGGGGCTGAAGCTTTCCTT. This encodes CSARDMVGGAEAFL. V gene TRBV20-1 combines with J gene TRBJ1-1; D perhaps matches TRBD1 (5 bases). Germline V gene data show CDR1 as DFQATT and CDR2 as SNEGSKA (reference sequence). This CDR3 contains 14 residues. Between the trimmed V and J ends, which lost 0 bases and 6 bases, there was a span of 14 bases.

The chain couples TRBV12-3 or TRBV12-4 to TRBJ1-3, with D perhaps TRBD1 (5 bases). V was shortened by 1 base and J by 4 bases, with 5 bases between the two germline ends. The CDR3 totals 13 residues. The CDR3 DNA follows: TGTGCCAGCAGTTTAGGGACAGGAAACACCATATATTTT. It translates to CASSLGTGNTIYF.

This clonotype has just a few counts. The CDR3 loop is CASSYSNSPLHF. DNA for the CDR3: TGTGCCAGCAGTTACTCCAATTCACCCCTCCACTTT. The J gene is TRBJ1-6, the V gene TRBV6-2 or TRBV6-3; D call uncertain. The CDR3 sequence is 12 residues long. Germline V gene lookup returns CDR1 MNHEY and CDR2 SVGEGT. V lost 0 bases to trimming and J lost 7 bases, with 1 base between them.

About this clonotype: This may stem from a read error, because a much larger clone lies one nucleotide away. The chain employs TRBV10-3 and TRBJ1-5, with D possibly TRBD1 on 5 matching bases. V lost 10 bases, J lost 2 bases, and 18 bases lay in between. The CDR3 has 15 residues. Germline V gene sequence: CDR1 ENHRY, CDR2 SYGVKD. The CDR3, as DNA: TGTGCCACCCAAAAAAGACAGATTGGCAATCAGCCCCAGCATTTT. Its protein is CATQKRQIGNQPQHF.

There are many counts of this clonotype. This rearrangement joins TRBV10-3 to TRBJ2-3, with TRBD2 matching 7 bases. CDR3 length: 13 amino acids. Per the germline V gene, CDR1 is ENHRY and CDR2 is SYGVKD. The junction had 1 base not matched to a gene; V was cut back by 1 base and J by 6 bases. The CDR3 DNA sequence: TGTGCCATCAGTGAGTTACTAGCGGATACGCAGTATTTT. Protein product: CAISELLADTQYF.

V and J are TRBV10-3 and TRBJ2-7; no definite D call. Germline loops: CDR1 ENHRY, CDR2 SYGVKD. Trimming left V 0 bases short and J 2 bases short, with 8 bases between. The CDR3 totals 14 residues. CDR3 protein: CAISESAGPYEQYF. The CDR3 DNA sequence: TGTGCCATCAGTGAGTCGGCCGGGCCCTACGAGCAGTACTTC.

The J gene is TRBJ2-5, the V gene TRBV19; TRBD2 might be the D (5 bases). The CDR3 loop spans 14 amino acids. V was pared by 6 bases and J by 4 bases, with 15 bases between. Germline V gene sequence: CDR1 LNHDA, CDR2 SQIVND (reference sequence). CDR3 sequence (DNA): TGTGCCAGTAGCAAACGTGGACGGGGAGAGACCCAGTACTTC. This encodes CASSKRGRGETQYF. Variable domain in full (rest from reference TRBV19 and TRBJ2-5): DGGITQSPKYLFRKEGQNVTLSCEQNLNHDAMYWYRQDPGQGLRLIYYSQIVNDFQKGDIAEGYSVSREKKESFPLTVTSAQKNPTAFYLCASSKRGRGETQYFGPGTRLLVL.

This clonotype has at least ten counts. This chain joins TRBV4-3 and TRBJ2-1; TRBD1 aligns across 10 bases. The CDR3 extends over 16 amino acids. CDR1 is LGHNA and CDR2 is YSLEER in the germline V gene. With 4 bases clipped from V and 5 bases from J, the junction kept 8 bases outside the gene matches. Written as DNA, the CDR3 is TGCGCCAGCAGCCGAGATATGGGGACAGGGGACAATGAGCAGTTCTTC. This encodes CASSRDMGTGDNEQFF.

This chain uses TRBV10-3 with TRBJ2-3; 7 bases align to TRBD1. The length of the CDR3 is 13 residues. From germline, CDR1 is ENHRY and CDR2 SYGVKD. With 7 bases clipped from V and 4 bases from J, the junction kept 5 bases outside the gene matches. The CDR3 sequence: CAIMRTGSDTQYF. DNA of the CDR3: TGTGCCATCATGCGGACAGGCTCAGATACGCAGTATTTT.